This TCR beta chain was recorded in a study of OX40 agonist ivuxolimab in advanced cancers. Assay used: immunoSEQ multiplex PCR; TCRdb lists only in-frame clones, some missing. The sample records some 86,000 clones, around 82% being singletons. Germline loops: CDR1 SGHTA, CDR2 FQGNSA. The CDR3 contains 11 residues. On this clone: One junction end does not reproduce the germline sequence, and a read error may be involved.

The origin of this receptor is an adult with an advanced solid tumor such as melanoma, head and neck, liver or kidney cancer. The V call is TRBV7-2, the J call TRBJ2-5, with D unresolved. Sequences were derived from CD4+ or CD8+ T cells sorted from blood, sampled in a trial of the OX40 agonist ivuxolimab. The CDR3 reads CASTLEETQYF. In nucleotides, the CDR3 is TGTGCCAGCACCTTAGAGGAGACCCAGTACTTC.